This T cell receptor beta chain derives from a study of OX40 agonist ivuxolimab in advanced cancers. Repertoires were generated with immunoSEQ multiplex PCR, while TCRdb's copy carries only in-frame clones and drops some. The sample lists fewer than 90,000 clones, roughly 91% occurring once. CDR3 length equals 16 residues. Germline V gene sequence: CDR1 LNHDA, CDR2 SQIVND (reference sequence). Trimming stripped 1 base from V and 4 bases from J, with 14 bases between. The specimen was CD4+ or CD8+ T cells sorted from blood, collected in a trial of the OX40 agonist ivuxolimab. The clonotype comes from an adult with an advanced solid tumor such as melanoma, head and neck, liver or kidney cancer. The chain joins TRBV19 to TRBJ2-1, with D unclear. The CDR3 DNA sequence: TGTGCCAGTAGTATAGCGGGTTCCACTGTATACAATGAGCAGTTCTTC. Translating it yields CASSIAGSTVYNEQFF.